This paragraph covers one T cell receptor (beta chain) sequence. These data belong to a study of blood T cell repertoires in COVID-19. About the research overall: Sites across the United States, Italy and Spain contributed samples from acute and convalescent COVID-19. T cells, B-cell-depleted T cells, or PBMCs provided the cDNA or gDNA that served as material.

Trimming removed 6 bases at V and 1 base at J, with 12 bases between. The length of the CDR3 is 15 residues. Per germline, CDR1 LNHDA and CDR2 SQIVND (reference sequence). Original processing notes: Using reference gene primer amplification, nucleated cell counts were estimated. The data were produced by immunoSEQ multiplex PCR, yet TCRdb's version contains in-frame clones alone and is incomplete. V and J calls and clone size come straight from that table; D and trimming were deduced from the DNA. The profile covers some 60,000 clones, with around 86% appearing a single time and 0.9% to 1.2% taken by the ten largest.

The sequence derives from a man aged 70-80 years with acute or convalescent COVID-19. The source material was peripheral blood. The rearrangement joins TRBV19 to TRBJ1-4; D call uncertain. CDR3: CASSDSGKTNEKLFF. As DNA, the CDR3 is TGTGCCAGTAGCGACTCCGGGAAAACTAATGAAAAACTGTTTTTT.